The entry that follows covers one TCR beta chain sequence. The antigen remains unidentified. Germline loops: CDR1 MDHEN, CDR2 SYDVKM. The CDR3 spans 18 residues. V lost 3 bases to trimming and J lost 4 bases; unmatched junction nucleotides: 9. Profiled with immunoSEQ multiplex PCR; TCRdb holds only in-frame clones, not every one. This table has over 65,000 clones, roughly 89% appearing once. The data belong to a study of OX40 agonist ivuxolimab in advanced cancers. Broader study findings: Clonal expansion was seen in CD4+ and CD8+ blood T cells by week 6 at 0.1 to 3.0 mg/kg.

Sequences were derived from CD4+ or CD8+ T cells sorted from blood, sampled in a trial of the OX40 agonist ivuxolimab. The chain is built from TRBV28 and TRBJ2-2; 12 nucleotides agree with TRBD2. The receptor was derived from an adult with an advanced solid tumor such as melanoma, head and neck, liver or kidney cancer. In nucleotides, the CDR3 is TGTGCCAGCAGTTTTTCTTCCAGACTAGCGGGAGTCACCGGGGAGCTGTTTTTT. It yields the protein CASSFSSRLAGVTGELFF.